The rows below give T cell receptor beta chains drawn from one sample of a study of blood T cell repertoires in COVID-19. Here immunoSEQ multiplex PCR was the method, and the copy in TCRdb shows in-frame clones only, minus some. The sample carries about 270,000 clones, more than 80% recorded once. Sequences were obtained from PBMCs or T cells enriched from blood (not recorded which). These receptors originate from a woman younger than 45 with acute COVID-19. The CDR3 runs from the conserved cysteine through the conserved F or W.

TRBV19,TRBJ2-7,CASSPTPGQRSYEQYF
TRBV4-3,TRBJ2-3,CASSQEVGRGPGDTDTQYF
TRBV6-5,TRBJ2-7,CASSSLTGAFYEQYF
TRBV2,TRBJ2-6,CASRGALAAGANVLTF
TRBV7-9,TRBJ2-1,CASSLSWGQGRYNEQFF
TRBV5-1,TRBJ2-3,CASSPGAGGPPFSTDTQYF
TRBV28,TRBJ2-7,CATKTGTGANEQYF
TRBV24-1,TRBJ2-1,CATSDPGVFEQFF
TRBV6-5,TRBJ1-5,CASSPTGSNQPQHF
TRBV7-2,TRBJ2-1,CASSFFPSGGNEQFF
TRBV14,TRBJ2-1,CASSQQRRGLYNEQFF
TRBV15,TRBJ1-2,CATSRDTDANGYTF
TRBV4-3,TRBJ1-4,CASSQVGEGRNEKLFF
TRBV9,TRBJ2-1,CASSVNRGSNEQFF
TRBV27,TRBJ2-7,CASSPGTGFSSYEQYF
TRBV5-6,TRBJ2-7,CASSLAGLAGVGEQYF
TRBV19,TRBJ2-7,CASSIKTNTYEQYF
TRBV28,TRBJ2-7,CASIPNHGTGGNYEQYF
TRBV3-1/TRBV3-2,TRBJ2-2,CASSRSSVGTGELFF
TRBV9,TRBJ1-6,CASSTGQGANSPLHF
TRBV5-1,TRBJ1-5,CASSLGTGNQPQHF
TRBV24-1,TRBJ1-5,CATSGTANQPQHF
TRBV7-9,TRBJ1-1,CASSSSSGRNTEAFF
TRBV19,TRBJ1-2,CASRTSTDYGYTF
TRBV4-2,TRBJ2-3,CASSQGMSSGRAWSTDTQYF
TRBV5-1,TRBJ1-6,CASSLGDSPGNSPLHF
TRBV7-2,TRBJ2-7,CASSLGTGAYEQYF
TRBV5-4,TRBJ2-7,CASSLGDSGRTYEQYF
TRBV28,TRBJ2-1,CASRLSGASYNEQFF
TRBV12-3/TRBV12-4,TRBJ1-1,CASSPDSTEAFF
TRBV3-1/TRBV3-2,TRBJ1-1,CASSQEGSGRDSATEAFF
TRBV5-4,TRBJ2-1,CASSPTVGSGNNEQFF
TRBV6-5,TRBJ1-6,CASGRESSYNSPLHF
TRBV19,TRBJ1-4,CASQGGDATNEKLFF
TRBV28,TRBJ2-2,CASRNNLGGETGELFF
TRBV28,TRBJ1-6,CASSLGLRGHSPLHF
TRBV30,TRBJ2-6,CAWSVGAYSGANVLTF
TRBV24-1,TRBJ2-2,CATSDLSGGNTGELFF
TRBV4-3,TRBJ2-3,CASSPMSGGDTQYF
TRBV19,TRBJ2-2,CASSKNPPSYIIVTGELFF